The rows below give T cell receptor beta chains drawn from one sample of a study of blood T cell repertoires in COVID-19. The assay was immunoSEQ multiplex PCR, and TCRdb's table has in-frame clones only and misses some. The sample records 80,000 to 85,000 clones, 84% being singletons. The sequencing sample was made of peripheral blood. The source of these receptors is a human donor in a cohort sampled during active COVID-19. CDR3s include the opening cysteine and the closing phenylalanine or tryptophan. D genes are given only for firm matches.

j_call d_call v_call cdr3_aa
TRBJ1-1 NA TRBV28 CASRLQGEAFF
TRBJ1-2 TRBD1 TRBV6-5 CASRPLPGQGGGYTF
TRBJ1-5 NA TRBV2 CASNREGGQPQHF
TRBJ1-1 NA TRBV6-5 CASTPDRLNTEAFF
TRBJ1-2 TRBD1 TRBV5-1 CASSFVPGQGTNYGYTF
TRBJ2-2 NA TRBV10-3 CAISEQTTGELFF
TRBJ2-7 NA TRBV5-1 CASSSVWGDEQYF
TRBJ2-1 TRBD2 TRBV5-1 CASRLAGGVNEQFF
TRBJ2-1 TRBD2 TRBV18 CASSPGGNNEQFF
TRBJ2-2 TRBD1 TRBV6-6 CASSGDRNTGELFF
TRBJ2-3 TRBD2 TRBV5-1 CASSLSLRGDTDTQYF
TRBJ2-7 TRBD2 TRBV10-2 CASTSGTNRRRNFKQYF
TRBJ2-3 TRBD2 TRBV5-1 CATAFSGGHQDTQYF
TRBJ2-2 TRBD2 TRBV7-3 CASSLMASGGDTNTGELFF
TRBJ1-2 TRBD1 TRBV6-5 CASRRTTGSYGYTF
TRBJ1-5 NA TRBV19 CASSIAGGSNQPQHF
TRBJ2-3 NA TRBV29-1 CSVETAGRDTQYF
TRBJ2-2 NA TRBV10-2 CASRAGTANTGELFF
TRBJ1-6 NA TRBV28 CASSLRGVQGSPLHF
TRBJ2-2 NA TRBV5-1 CASSIQGANTGELFF
TRBJ1-1 NA TRBV12-3/TRBV12-4 CASNTGSQRRAFF
TRBJ1-2 TRBD1 TRBV12-5 CASGLMGDRTYGYTF
TRBJ1-4 NA TRBV5-1 CASSLAGRGSNEKLFF
TRBJ1-2 NA TRBV16 CASSQSLEAVNYGYTF
TRBJ1-2 TRBD1 TRBV9 CASSVGDRGRGYTF
TRBJ2-7 NA TRBV3-1/TRBV3-2 CASSLLASYEQYF
TRBJ1-1 TRBD1 TRBV18 CASSPTRTGNTEAFF